The entry that follows covers one TCR beta chain sequence. What this receptor recognizes is not known. There are no base qualities to consult, and no much larger clone falls within one base. Per the publication, the treatment or condition label means: about 20 received Ad26.COV2.S at low or high dose, single or two shots; 5 received placebo; per-sample allocation not given. For vaccine and placebo recipients, repertoires were sequenced using samples collected on day 63 after the first injection. In Cohort 1b, more than 20 adults aged 18-55 years were enrolled at a single site in Boston, USA, between 29 July and 7 August 2020. As a vaccine, Ad26.COV2.S was a replication-incompetent adenovirus type 26 vector that expressed a prefusion-stabilized SARS-CoV-2 spike protein derived from the original Wuhan strain. The sample originates from a study of Ad26.COV2.S vaccination and SARS-CoV-2 variants (dated by TCRdb to the early 2020s). For the study in its entirety: Donors in the vaccine arm were drawn from COV1001, a phase I-IIa trial of Ad26.COV2.S in healthy adults that was multicentre, randomized, double-blind and placebo-controlled. Dosing of Ad26.COV2.S was intramuscular, at either 5x10^10 or 1x10^11 viral particles, delivered as one shot or as two shots spaced 56 days apart. The specificity and breadth of SARS-CoV-2-reactive T cell receptors after Ad26.COV2.S vaccination were assessed by TCRbeta repertoire sequencing. A total of approximately 30 samples were included in the TCR-sequenced set, comprising some 20 Ad26.COV2.S vaccine recipients, 5 placebo recipients and 8 SARS-CoV-2 convalescent individuals. Trial participants were randomized into five groups of five, in which low-dose or high-dose Ad26.COV2.S was given once or twice, or placebo was given on both occasions. Investigators did not know the trial group allocation while performing experiments and assessing outcomes.

TCRbeta CDR3 regions were sequenced with the immunoSEQ Assay. After extraction, genomic DNA underwent amplification by bias-controlled multiplex PCR, followed by high-throughput sequencing. The authors' pipeline ran thus. To quantify the absolute abundance of each unique TCRbeta CDR3 region, sequences were collapsed and filtered. T cell fraction was estimated by normalizing TCRbeta template counts to usable DNA, with usable DNA measured through amplification of reference genes found in all nucleated cells. Repertoire TCRs were annotated as SARS-CoV-2-specific when V gene, CDR3 amino acid sequence and J gene were exactly matched to a known reactive TCR set. MIRA supplied the reference SARS-CoV-2 TCR set, which was filtered for enrichment in COVID-19-positive ImmuneCODE repertoires so that public or cross-reactive TCRs were removed. Using the MIRA antigens, annotated TCRs were further analysed by specific ORF or by position within an ORF. Breadth was defined as annotated unique rearrangements over total unique productive rearrangements; depth was the summed frequency of those rearrangements. TCR breadth was compared between groups using two-sided Wilcoxon rank-sum tests. TCRdb provides this immuneACCESS table in a form limited to in-frame rearrangements. Some clones are lacking; in checked studies, under half of them reflect an unresolved V gene, and why the rest are absent is not known. V and J calls and clone size are given by that table; D and trimming were obtained from the DNA. Within this sample are roughly 350,000 clones, with approximately 90% of them counted one time only. The ten largest clones add up to around 6.4% of the sample.

Cut back by 4 bases and 0 bases, the V and J ends lie 11 bases apart. The CDR3 runs 15 residues from the cysteine to the phenylalanine. CDR3 DNA is the only sequence kept; it has 45 bases, read in frame from the first base. The CDR1 and CDR2 encoded by the germline V gene are SGDLS and YYNGEE. Beyond this particular receptor, the publication reports: Compared with placebo recipients, Ad26.COV2.S recipients showed higher spike-specific TCR breadth (P = 0.0014). According to the authors, total T cell responses may have been underestimated by the TCR breadth and depth analyses. The study was not powered for comparison of responses between vaccine doses or regimens. After vaccination, substantial breadth of spike-specific CD8+ and CD4+ T cell responses was reported. Vaccine and placebo recipients had similar non-spike TCR breadth, a finding consistent with the vaccine containing only spike.

The source of this sequence is a person aged 18-60 years who received the Ad26.COV2.S COVID-19 vaccine or a placebo. Source: peripheral blood, taken in a trial of Ad26.COV2.S vaccine versus placebo. The chain joins TRBV9 to TRBJ1-5, and the D gene may be TRBD1, 5 bases matching. The nucleotide sequence is given as TGTGCCAGCAGCATCTCAGGGACTAGCAATCAGCCCCAGCATTTT. This codes for CASSISGTSNQPQHF.